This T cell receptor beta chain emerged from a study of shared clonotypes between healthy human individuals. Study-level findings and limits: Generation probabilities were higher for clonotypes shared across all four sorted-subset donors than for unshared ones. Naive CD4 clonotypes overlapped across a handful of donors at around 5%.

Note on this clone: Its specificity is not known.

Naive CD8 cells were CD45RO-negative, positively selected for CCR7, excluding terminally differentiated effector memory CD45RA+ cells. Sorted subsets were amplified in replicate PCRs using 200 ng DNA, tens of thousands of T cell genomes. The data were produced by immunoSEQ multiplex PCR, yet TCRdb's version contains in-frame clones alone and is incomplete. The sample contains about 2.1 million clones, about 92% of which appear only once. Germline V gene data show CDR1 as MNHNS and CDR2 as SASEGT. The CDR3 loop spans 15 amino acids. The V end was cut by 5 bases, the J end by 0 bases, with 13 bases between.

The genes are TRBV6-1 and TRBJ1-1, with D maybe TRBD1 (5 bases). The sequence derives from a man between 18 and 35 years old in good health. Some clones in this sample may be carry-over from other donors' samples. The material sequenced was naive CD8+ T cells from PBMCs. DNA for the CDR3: TGTGCCAGCAGTCCATTGACAGTCATGAACACTGAAGCTTTCTTT. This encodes CASSPLTVMNTEAFF.